Following are 18 T cell receptor beta chains from one sample sequenced in a study of cytomegalovirus exposure and HLA in healthy donors. PCR amplification relied on 60 Vbeta primers (plus 13 Jbeta primers). Sequenced by immunoSEQ multiplex PCR; TCRdb stores in-frame clones only, minus some. The table records about 150,000 clones, 80% of them present only once. The sample comprised PBMCs. All receptors come from a woman between 40 and 50 years old in good health and CMV-seropositive.

V usage is TRBV4-2 and J usage is TRBJ2-3; 13 bases agree with TRBD2. The germline V gene encodes CDR1 LGHNA and CDR2 YNFKEQ. The CDR3 loop spans 16 amino acids. V shed 1 base and J 5 bases; nucleotides not matched to a gene: 3. This chain's CDR3 is CASSQGRTSGRDTQYF. CDR3 DNA: TGTGCCAGCAGCCAAGGACGGACTAGCGGGAGAGATACGCAGTATTTT.

This clone showed up just once. This chain uses TRBV5-1 with TRBJ2-3; TRBD1 might be the D (5 bases). The CDR3 has 13 residues. The germline V gene has CDR1 SGHRS and CDR2 YFSETQ. Trimming left V 4 bases short and J 3 bases short, with 9 bases between. The CDR3 DNA is TGCGCCAGCAGCCCCCCAGGGACAGATACGCAGTATTTT. Translation gives CASSPPGTDTQYF.

This chain uses TRBV28 with TRBJ2-1; 10 bases match TRBD2. The CDR3 consists of 18 residues. Trimming took 6 bases from V and 0 from J; bases not matched to a gene: 11. CDR1 is MDHEN, CDR2 SYDVKM, per germline. The CDR3 here is CASRFRNLAGDSYNEQFF. DNA for the CDR3: TGTGCCAGCAGATTCCGAAACCTAGCGGGAGACTCCTACAATGAGCAGTTCTTC.

This chain links TRBV6-4 with TRBJ2-3, with TRBD2 matching over 12 bases. The V and J ends lost 6 bases and 2 bases, in that order; junction bases with no gene match: 9. Germline CDR1 and CDR2: MRHNA and SNTAGT. The CDR3 length is 17 residues. CDR3 DNA: TGTGCCAGCAGCGCCCTAGCGGGAGGGCCCAACACAGATACGCAGTATTTT. It encodes CASSALAGGPNTDTQYF.

The chain uses TRBV25-1 and TRBJ2-7; possible D gene TRBD1, 6 bases. Germline CDR1 MGHDK, CDR2 SYGVNS. This CDR3 has 14 residues. Trimming left V 3 bases short and J 4 bases short, with 13 bases between. The CDR3 reads CASSDLTGRYEQYF. CDR3 in DNA: TGTGCCAGCAGTGACTTAACAGGGCGGTACGAGCAGTACTTC.

The chain carries TRBV7-8 and TRBJ2-1; 9 bases are shared with TRBD2. The CDR3 totals 13 residues. Germline V lookup: CDR1 SGHVS, CDR2 FQNEAQ. Trimming cost V 6 bases and J 7 bases; bases outside gene matches: 4. The CDR3 DNA sequence: TGTGCCAGCAGGTCGACTAGCGGAAATGAGCAGTTCTTC. It encodes CASRSTSGNEQFF.

V and J are TRBV5-1 and TRBJ2-3, with 14 bases matching TRBD2. Germline V CDR1 and CDR2: SGHRS, YFSETQ. The CDR3 totals 18 residues. V shed 0 bases and J 3 bases; nucleotides not matched to a gene: 6. CDR3 in amino acids: CASSLVGTSGRGTDTQYF. CDR3 sequence (DNA): TGCGCCAGCAGCTTGGTTGGGACTAGCGGGAGAGGAACAGATACGCAGTATTTT.

The chain is built from TRBV7-3 and TRBJ1-5; D possibly corresponds to TRBD1 (5 bases). The CDR3 length is 13 residues. Trimming stripped 5 bases from V and 4 bases from J, with 9 bases between. Germline V lookup: CDR1 SGHTA, CDR2 FQGTGA. The CDR3 DNA is TGTGCCAGCAGCCCTCAGGGAAATCAGCCCCAGCATTTT. Translating gives CASSPQGNQPQHF.

The V call is TRBV27, the J call TRBJ2-1, with a possible D match to TRBD2 (5 bases). CDR3 length: 14 amino acids. V was clipped by 3 bases and J by 0 bases, with 6 bases between them. Per germline, CDR1 MNHEY and CDR2 SMNVEV (reference sequence). CDR3 residues: CASSLGSSYNEQFF. The CDR3 region has the DNA TGTGCCAGCAGTTTGGGGAGCTCCTACAATGAGCAGTTCTTC.

This clone occurred once. Written as DNA, the CDR3 is TGTGCCAGCAGTCCGACAGGGGGTAATCAGCCCCAGCATTTT. It is translated as CASSPTGGNQPQHF. V is TRBV6-4 and J is TRBJ1-5, with 9 nucleotides matching TRBD1. Per germline, CDR1 MRHNA and CDR2 SNTAGT. Trimming cost V 5 bases and J 4 bases; bases outside gene matches: 3. The CDR3 spans 14 residues.

The V and J genes are TRBV28 and TRBJ1-5; TRBD1 aligns across 8 bases. Germline V CDR1 and CDR2: MDHEN, SYDVKM. The CDR3 has 15 amino acids. After removal of 5 bases from V and 7 bases from J, the junction contained 10 bases not matched to a gene. The CDR3 DNA is TGTGCCAGCAGTCCAACAGGGGGTACAAGGCAGCCCCAGCATTTT. This translates into CASSPTGGTRQPQHF. The whole variable domain, remainder taken from reference TRBV28 and TRBJ1-5, is DVKVTQSSRYLVKRTGEKVFLECVQDMDHENMFWYRQDPGLGLRLIYFSYDVKMKEKGDIPEGYSVSREKKERFSLILESASTNQTSMYLCASSPTGGTRQPQHFGDGTRLSIL.

The rearrangement uses TRBV6-1 and TRBJ1-4; TRBD1 is a possible D gene (5 bases). V was cut by 1 base and J by 0 bases, with 12 bases left in between. This CDR3 contains 17 residues. The V gene's germline CDR1 is MNHNS and CDR2 SASEGT. CDR3 sequence reads: CASSEETVKATNEKLFF. CDR3 in DNA: TGTGCCAGCAGTGAAGAGACAGTTAAGGCAACTAATGAAAAACTGTTTTTT.

This clone was found a few times. This chain links TRBV7-8 with TRBJ2-7, with D perhaps TRBD2 (5 bases). The CDR3 has 12 residues. V shed 5 bases and J shed 3 bases, with 8 bases lying between them. CDR1 is SGHVS, CDR2 FQNEAQ, per germline. The CDR3 bases are TGTGCCAGCAGCCCGGGGTACTACGAGCAGTACTTC. Residues: CASSPGYYEQYF.

Note on this clone: Additional DNA sequences in this sample encode the identical CDR3. The chain is built from TRBV6-1 and TRBJ2-7; TRBD2 might be the D (7 bases). The CDR3 covers 14 residues. CDR1 and CDR2 from the germline V gene are MNHNS and SASEGT. V dropped 8 bases and J dropped 4 bases, with 18 bases sitting between them. The CDR3 spells CASFLRGAGYEQYF. As DNA, the CDR3 is TGTGCCAGCTTCTTACGGGGGGCTGGTTACGAGCAGTACTTC.

The chain is built from TRBV5-1 and TRBJ2-7, with TRBD1 matching over 7 bases. Germline CDR1 and CDR2: SGHRS and YFSETQ. The CDR3 is made up of 18 amino acids. J gave up 1 base and V 4 bases, and 17 bases lay outside the gene matches. The chain's CDR3 is CASSTSTGLLDLSYEQYF. CDR3 coding DNA: TGCGCCAGCAGCACATCGACAGGGTTGCTTGATCTGTCCTACGAGCAGTACTTC. The whole variable domain, filled in from reference TRBV5-1 and TRBJ2-7, reads KAGVTQTPRYLIKTRGQQVTLSCSPISGHRSVSWYQQTPGQGLQFLFEYFSETQRNKGNFPGRFSGRQFSNSRSEMNVSTLELGDSALYLCASSTSTGLLDLSYEQYFGPGTRLTVT.

The chain joins TRBV19 to TRBJ1-1; D is perhaps TRBD1 (5 bases). Germline assignment: CDR1 LNHDA and CDR2 SQIVND (reference sequence). The CDR3 loop spans 14 amino acids. Trimming cost V 4 bases and J 5 bases, with 14 bases left between them. CDR3 coding DNA: TGTGCCAGTAGTAGGGGCGCGCTCTCAACTGAAGCTTTCTTT. Translating it yields CASSRGALSTEAFF.

DNA for the CDR3: TGTGCCTGGTCCGGGACTAGCGGCACAGATACGCAGTATTTT. Encoded protein: CAWSGTSGTDTQYF. The rearrangement uses TRBV30 and TRBJ2-3, with 10 bases lining up with TRBD2. The germline CDR1 and CDR2 sequences are GTSNPN and SVGIG (reference sequence). The CDR3 runs 14 residues. J was trimmed by 1 base and V by 5 bases; bases with no gene match: 3.

The genes are TRBV27 and TRBJ2-1, with a weak D call TRBD1 (7 bases). Trimming shortened V by 5 bases and J by 3 bases, and 20 bases separated the two germline ends. Germline loops: CDR1 MNHEY, CDR2 SMNVEV (reference sequence). This CDR3 is 17 amino acids long. CDR3 loop: CASSASEGQFYYNEQFF. The CDR3 DNA reads TGTGCCAGCAGTGCCTCGGAGGGACAGTTTTACTACAATGAGCAGTTCTTC.